These T cell receptor beta chains were read from a single sample in a study of T cell clusters in autoimmune cytopenias. TCRdb reprocessed the multiplex PCR reads and reports one entry per CDR3 protein, with no DNA. In total, the table holds 4,500 or so distinct CDR3 sequences. These data are also associated with another study on T cell repertoires in aging, cancer and after chemotherapy.

The sequenced sample consisted of peripheral blood. The receptors come from a human donor in good health. The CDR3 runs from the conserved cysteine through the conserved F or W. Clone size is given for some rows only: seen once, a few or many times, or a class if the clone is expanded.

V gene	CDR3 length	J gene	clone size	CDR3 protein
TRBV28	16	TRBJ2-7	-	CASSPRGRASLREQYF
TRBV19	14	TRBJ2-5	medium-sized	CASSIGRGGETQYF
TRBV5-1	13	TRBJ2-1	medium-sized	CASSLDRDNEQFF
TRBV19	16	TRBJ2-1	medium-sized	CASSTGERRIGNEQFF
TRBV9	16	TRBJ1-3	-	CASSPQGANSGNTIYF
TRBV4-3	12	TRBJ2-4	-	CASSQDGIIQYF
TRBV29-1	20	TRBJ2-5	medium-sized	CSVDGSGLSSKGQGQETQYF
TRBV27	14	TRBJ1-5	medium-sized	CASSGQGSNQPQHF
TRBV27	15	TRBJ2-1	medium-sized	CASSFGDRDNNEQFF
TRBV11-2	16	TRBJ2-3	-	CASRWTGGRGTDTQYF
TRBV5-4	15	TRBJ2-1	medium-sized	CASSLGGTGMNEQFF
TRBV27	17	TRBJ2-1	-	CASSFYNRDRVYNEQFF
TRBV10-3	14	TRBJ1-5	medium-sized	CAISDPTGNQPQHF
TRBV27	15	TRBJ1-5	-	CASSLGGGINQPQHF
TRBV7-2	17	TRBJ1-3	-	CASSLAGGGNSGNTIYF
TRBV30	13	TRBJ2-3	medium-sized	CAWSVPGTDTQYF
TRBV7-3	14	TRBJ1-1	-	CASSPTTVNTEAFF
TRBV4-3	15	TRBJ2-3	-	CASSQEGTPPDTQYF
TRBV11-3	15	TRBJ2-3	medium-sized	CASSQTGGSTDTQYF
TRBV27	16	TRBJ2-6	medium-sized	CASSLMASSGANVLTF
TRBV30	16	TRBJ1-5	medium-sized	CAWSVDRVGSNQPQHF
TRBV20-1	14	TRBJ2-1	-	CSARGLAGVNEQFF
TRBV12-3/TRBV12-4	12	TRBJ2-7	-	CATRTGASEQYF
TRBV27	14	TRBJ2-3	medium-sized	CASSSDYNTDTQYF
TRBV19	16	TRBJ2-5	medium-sized	CASSKDLGVRGGTQYF
TRBV5-1	11	TRBJ1-1	-	CASSFGGLAFF
TRBV7-9	15	TRBJ2-2	-	CASSPFSRNTGELFF
TRBV20-1	13	TRBJ1-2	-	CSANQGLNYGYTF
TRBV19	20	TRBJ1-5	-	CASSIGLFRGSISSNQPQHF
TRBV2	15	TRBJ2-1	-	CASREAGGPYNEQFF
TRBV7-2	15	TRBJ1-5	-	CASSPGGASNQPQHF
TRBV7-2	16	TRBJ2-1	-	CASSLVDVGRSGEQFF
TRBV27	13	TRBJ1-5	medium-sized	CASSFAGGQPQHF
TRBV12-3/TRBV12-4	15	TRBJ1-3	-	CASSKSGTRGNTIYF
TRBV12-3/TRBV12-4	12	TRBJ2-4	medium-sized	CASSLSGYIQYF
TRBV18	15	TRBJ2-3	medium-sized	CASSSGSSPTDTQYF
TRBV30	15	TRBJ2-7	medium-sized	CAWSVLAGGGDEQYF
TRBV10-3	13	TRBJ2-1	medium-sized	CAISGTGVGEQFF
TRBV19	13	TRBJ1-2	medium-sized	CASSNLRYSGYTF
TRBV24-1	12	TRBJ2-1	-	CATSDLEREKFF
TRBV7-9	14	TRBJ2-1	-	CASSLAPGGGVEFF
TRBV30	17	TRBJ1-2	medium-sized	CAWSDLTGVEVRYGYTF
TRBV6-5	20	TRBJ2-5	-	CASSEGVNRYTGEAWGTQYF
TRBV12-3/TRBV12-4	15	TRBJ1-1	-	CASSSSAGGGTEAFF
TRBV10-3	13	TRBJ2-7	medium-sized	CAISTPLSYEQYF
TRBV19	13	TRBJ2-5	medium-sized	CASRTTGGETQYF
TRBV5-5	13	TRBJ1-2	medium-sized	CASSLGQNYGYTF
TRBV5-1	15	TRBJ2-3	-	CASSLRGRGTDTQYF
TRBV28	12	TRBJ2-7	-	CASSGDSYEQYF
TRBV20-1	17	TRBJ2-3	-	CSASYGTSGSGADTQYF
TRBV15	14	TRBJ2-1	medium-sized	CATSSGTGGDEQFF
TRBV10-2	14	TRBJ2-7	-	CASSVGDSSYEQYF
TRBV13	16	TRBJ1-2	medium-sized	CASSSAGEPANYGYTF
TRBV11-3	14	TRBJ2-2	-	CASSLGGQSGELFF
TRBV6-1	13	TRBJ1-2	medium-sized	CASSARDGWGYTF